Listed below are T cell receptor beta chains from one sample, sequenced in a study of T cell responses to AZD1222 COVID-19 vaccine. Sequencing used immunoSEQ multiplex PCR; TCRdb keeps in-frame clones, though not all of them. The sample lists about 110,000 clones; about 80% were seen once. Sequencing used peripheral blood, obtained on day 0 of AZD1222 vaccination. The receptor set was obtained from an adult in good health. Both conserved end residues are trimmed from each CDR3. Size is stated for part of the rows, as once, few or many counts, or as a class when the clone is expanded.

v_call,clone_size,cdr3_aa
TRBV11-3,NA,ASSLDPTGLETQY
TRBV28,few,ASCSGVNTEAF
TRBV12-3/TRBV12-4,NA,ASRGGAYEQY
TRBV6-5,NA,ASRPDSNSPLH
TRBV10-3,NA,AISESNQETQY
TRBV6-5,few,ASMAGVTSFYGYT
TRBV5-1,NA,ASSTDPAANYGYT
TRBV29-1,NA,SGTENTGELF
TRBV6-5,once,ASSYRGPGGNYGYT
TRBV6-5,NA,ASSRRFQETQY
TRBV28,NA,ASGDYYQGASGNTIY
TRBV19,NA,ASGGEHRKLF
TRBV7-9,NA,ASSPQGEKLF
TRBV7-2,NA,ASSFYRTGQDGYT
TRBV21-1,NA,ASSKVTPYGGGLDEQF
TRBV18,NA,ASSRPVLTEAF
TRBV6-4,NA,ASSEGTGGLDTQY
TRBV9,NA,ASSVAAGGRYNEQF
TRBV19,NA,ASSKARQGGEKLF
TRBV5-1,NA,ASSLTTGPTEQY
TRBV28,NA,ASQGSGVSYEQY
TRBV7-3,NA,ASRYSGTARGNTIY
TRBV6-5,few,ASRRSMNTEAF
TRBV4-1,few,ASSQVQSNNEQF
TRBV7-2,NA,ASMERAGPYEQY
TRBV5-4,medium-sized,ASSLGQGGELF
TRBV7-2,NA,ASSLVGPGPNYGYT
TRBV24-1,NA,ATSDPTGSGNTIY
TRBV7-2,once,ASSPRLDSPGNTIY
TRBV28,NA,ASSFVGQGSNYGYT
TRBV24-1,once,ATSERALSGTGELF
TRBV28,NA,ASSLPGGPSYNEQF
TRBV27,few,ASSRTSGSYEQY
TRBV5-4,NA,ASSLGGEGMNTEAF
TRBV7-8,NA,ASSLNRDREQY
TRBV4-1,NA,ASSRGPVMGVVEQY
TRBV4-2,NA,ASSQGILAAPYEQY
TRBV6-5,NA,ASAQGLLANYGYT
TRBV28,NA,ASSQDRGAYYGYT
TRBV19,NA,ASSTNQPQH
TRBV6-5,NA,ASRLIRRRLYGYT
TRBV27,NA,ASSPLAGTRGYGYT
TRBV27,NA,ASTPLGQGREQY
TRBV28,NA,ASRRGLSYEQY
TRBV5-1,once,ASSLARSSYNEQF